Each of the 29 T cell receptor beta chains below was sequenced from the same sample in a study of cytomegalovirus exposure and HLA in healthy donors. PCR amplification relied on 60 Vbeta primers (plus 13 Jbeta primers). Data came from immunoSEQ multiplex PCR; TCRdb stores just in-frame clones and leaves some out. The sample carries 70,000 to 100,000 clones, roughly 69% recorded once. Sequenced: PBMCs. These receptors were collected from a man aged 50-59 years in good health and CMV-seronegative.

V gene TRBV30 combines with J gene TRBJ2-2; D unclear. Germline-derived CDR1 and CDR2 are GTSNPN and SVGIG (reference sequence). The CDR3 is 15 residues long. V lost 0 bases and J lost 2, with 10 bases in between. The CDR3 region is CAWSVQWLNTGELFF. The CDR3 bases are TGTGCCTGGAGTGTACAGTGGCTTAACACCGGGGAGCTGTTTTTT.

V and J are TRBV4-2 and TRBJ1-4; the D is unclear. The CDR3 length is 12 residues. V was clipped by 1 base and J by 8 bases, with 5 bases between them. Germline CDR1 is LGHNA and CDR2 is YNFKEQ. DNA of the CDR3: TGTGCCAGCAGCCAAGGCCAGGAAAAACTGTTTTTT. Residues: CASSQGQEKLFF.

The chain carries TRBV28 and TRBJ1-6, with TRBD1 as a possible D gene (6 bases). V lost 7 bases and J lost 2, with 15 bases in between. Germline V gene sequence: CDR1 MDHEN, CDR2 SYDVKM. This CDR3 region has 16 residues. CDR3 in DNA: TGTGCCAGCACGCAGGGTGGGGACACCTATAATTCACCCCTCCACTTT. This gives the protein CASTQGGDTYNSPLHF.

This clone was observed a handful of times. The junction and the germline gene differ at one end; a read error may be behind it. The J gene is TRBJ1-1, the V gene TRBV13; TRBD1 matches 9 bases. Germline CDR1 reads PRHDT; CDR2 reads FYEKMQ (reference sequence). This CDR3 is built from 16 residues. This chain's CDR3 is CASSELPGQGETDAFF. The CDR3, as DNA: TGTGCCAGCAGCGAACTTCCGGGACAGGGTGAAACTGACGCTTTCTTT.

The chain links TRBV4-1 to TRBJ1-2, with TRBD1 as a possible D gene (6 bases). Looked up from germline, CDR1 is MGHRA and CDR2 is YSYEKL. V was trimmed by 3 bases and J by 10 bases, leaving 15 bases between them. The CDR3 has 13 amino acids. The CDR3 sequence is CASSQVDSLLYTF. The CDR3 DNA reads as TGCGCCAGCAGCCAGGTGGACAGTTTACTCTACACCTTC.

The chain couples TRBV18 to TRBJ2-3, with D perhaps matching TRBD2 (6 bases). This CDR3 contains 15 residues. Germline V gene lookup returns CDR1 KGHSH and CDR2 LQKENI. Between the trimmed V and J ends, which lost 2 bases and 0 bases, there was a span of 9 bases. The CDR3 loop is CASSPRTTSTDTQYF. The CDR3 DNA reads TGTGCCAGCTCACCAAGGACTACAAGCACAGATACGCAGTATTTT.

The V call is TRBV15, the J call TRBJ1-4; 7 bases map to TRBD1. The CDR3 has 15 amino acids. Germline V gene data show CDR1 as LNHNV and CDR2 as YYDKDF (reference sequence). The junction had 7 bases not matched to a gene; V was cut back by 1 base and J by 8 bases. CDR3 nucleotide sequence: TGTGCCACCAGCAGAGGGGACAGCGGAGGGGAAAAACTGTTTTTT. Protein: CATSRGDSGGEKLFF.

The chain has TRBV5-1 and TRBJ1-1; 8 nucleotides line up with TRBD1. The CDR3 has 15 amino acids. Trimming took 3 bases from V and 0 from J; bases not matched to a gene: 4. Germline CDR1 SGHRS, CDR2 YFSETQ. CDR3 DNA: TGCGCCAGCAGCTCGACAGGGGCCATGAACACTGAAGCTTTCTTT. Encoded protein: CASSSTGAMNTEAFF.

CDR3 residues: CASSATGQGTNYGYTF. Here the CDR3 DNA reads TGTGCCAGCAGCGCAACCGGACAGGGTACTAACTATGGCTACACCTTC. This chain joins TRBV9 and TRBJ1-2; 8 nucleotides line up with TRBD1. J gave up 0 bases and V 3 bases, and 7 bases lay outside the gene matches. Germline CDR1 is SGDLS and CDR2 is YYNGEE. The CDR3 totals 16 residues.

The chain recombines TRBV29-1 with TRBJ2-3, with 7 bases identical to TRBD2. This CDR3 is 15 amino acids long. Germline CDR1 and CDR2: SQVTM and ANQGSEA. The trim removed 5 bases at V and 2 bases at J, leaving 10 bases unmatched. The CDR3 reads CSVTGWEGPTDTQYF. The CDR3 DNA reads as TGCAGCGTTACTGGCTGGGAGGGCCCCACAGATACGCAGTATTTT.

CDR3 nucleotides: TGTGCCAGCAGCCCGGGTGAAAAACTGTTTTTT. Its translation is CASSPGEKLFF. The chain combines TRBV7-9 with TRBJ1-4, with no clear D. The CDR3 covers 11 residues. Germline V gene data show CDR1 as SEHNR and CDR2 as FQNEAQ (reference sequence). The V gene lost 5 bases and the J gene lost 7 bases, with 5 bases spanning the gap.

This clone has more than one count but fewer than ten. The rearrangement uses TRBV27 and TRBJ1-5; unclear D gene. The CDR3 loop spans 15 amino acids. CDR1 and CDR2 from the germline V gene are MNHEY and SMNVEV (reference sequence). V dropped 7 bases and J dropped 2 bases, with 15 bases sitting between them. The CDR3 is CASKEGPEGNQPQHF. The CDR3 bases are TGTGCCAGCAAGGAGGGCCCGGAGGGCAATCAGCCCCAGCATTTT.

The V call is TRBV27, the J call TRBJ1-4; TRBD1 matches at 8 bases. The CDR3 consists of 13 residues. V gave up 7 bases and J gave up 7 bases; unmatched junction bases: 5. The germline V gene encodes CDR1 MNHEY and CDR2 SMNVEV (reference sequence). In DNA form, the CDR3 reads TGTGCCAGCACCCCAACAGGGGGTGAAAAACTGTTTTTT. Encoded protein: CASTPTGGEKLFF. Combining the CDR3 with reference TRBV27 and TRBJ1-4 gives the whole variable domain EAQVTQNPRYLITVTGKKLTVTCSQNMNHEYMSWYRQDPGLGLRQIYYSMNVEVTDKGDVPEGYKVSRKEKRNFPLILESPSPNQTSLYFCASTPTGGEKLFFGSGTQLSVL.

A remark on this clone: At one of its ends the junction is not consistent with the germline gene, which may arise from a read error. V is TRBV7-7 and J is TRBJ2-2, with TRBD2 as a possible D gene (5 bases). Germline CDR1 is SSHAT and CDR2 is FNYEAQ (reference sequence). CDR3 length equals 16 residues. CDR3 in DNA: TGTGCTAGCAGCCGCGCGGCGAGCGGCAACACCGGGGAGCTGTTTTTT. It is translated as CASSRAASGNTGELFF.

The gene calls are TRBV5-6 and TRBJ2-1; TRBD2 agrees at 7 bases. CDR3 length: 18 residues. CDR1 and CDR2 from the germline V gene are SGHDT and YYEEEE. J gave up 9 bases and V 6 bases, and 24 bases lay outside the gene matches. For the CDR3, the DNA is TGTGCCAGCACCTCCCTAATGAGGGAGGGAGGGCAGTGGGGTGAGCAGTTCTTC. It specifies CASTSLMREGGQWGEQFF. Full variable domain (missing parts from reference TRBV5-6 and TRBJ2-1): DAGVTQSPTHLIKTRGQQVTLRCSPKSGHDTVSWYQQALGQGPQFIFQYYEEEERQRGNFPDRFSGHQFPNYSSELNVNALLLGDSALYLCASTSLMREGGQWGEQFFGPGTRLTVL.

The V call is TRBV6-1, the J call TRBJ2-6; D is unresolved. V was clipped by 1 base and J by 0 bases, with 7 bases between them. Germline V CDR1 and CDR2: MNHNS, SASEGT. The CDR3 sequence is 16 residues long. The CDR3 sequence is CASSEVFSSGANVLTF. In DNA, the CDR3 is TGTGCCAGCAGTGAAGTTTTTAGCTCTGGGGCCAACGTCCTGACTTTC.

The rearrangement joins TRBV6-5 to TRBJ1-1; D unresolved. V lost 6 bases, J lost 1 base, and 18 bases lay in between. This CDR3 comprises 16 residues. Germline values: CDR1 MNHEY, CDR2 SVGAGI. The CDR3 nucleotides read TGTGCCAGCAGCTACCTGGCAGGCCCCACGAACACTGAAGCTTTCTTT. Its protein product is CASSYLAGPTNTEAFF.

The rearrangement joins TRBV11-1 to TRBJ2-7, with D tentatively TRBD1 (7 bases). The germline V and J ends were trimmed by 5 bases and 3 bases, with 14 bases remaining between them. CDR3 length: 14 residues. Germline assignment: CDR1 SGHAT and CDR2 FQDESV (reference sequence). CDR3: CASSRAGQNYEQYF. CDR3 in DNA: TGTGCCAGCAGCCGCGCGGGACAGAACTACGAGCAGTACTTC.

This chain connects TRBV14 to TRBJ2-7; 10 nucleotides agree with TRBD1. The CDR3 is 15 residues long. The germline CDR1 and CDR2 sequences are SGHDN and FVKESK. With V trimmed by 1 base and J by 2 bases, 2 bases remained unmatched. The DNA of the CDR3 is TGTGCCAGCAGCCAAGCCGGGACAGGGGCCTACGAGCAGTACTTC. Translating it yields CASSQAGTGAYEQYF.

The chain couples TRBV6-4 to TRBJ2-3; a possible D gene is TRBD1 (8 bases). The CDR3 has 19 residues. With 2 bases removed from V and 1 base from J, the gap between germline ends came to 22 bases. Germline CDR1 reads MRHNA; CDR2 reads SNTAGT. Here the CDR3 DNA reads TGTGCCAGCAGTGACCCCGGGGGGACAGGCTTCGGGGGCACAGATACGCAGTATTTT. It specifies CASSDPGGTGFGGTDTQYF.

The V call is TRBV29-1, the J call TRBJ2-3; 7 nucleotides align to TRBD1. Trimming at V came to 7 bases and at J to 8 bases, leaving 9 bases not matched to a gene. Looked up from germline, CDR1 is SQVTM and CDR2 is ANQGSEA. The CDR3 is made up of 12 amino acids. CDR3 protein: CSALTGTITQYF. CDR3 sequence (DNA): TGCAGCGCCTTGACAGGGACGATTACGCAGTATTTT.

The J gene is TRBJ2-2, the V gene TRBV6-1; 7 bases line up with TRBD1. The CDR3 totals 14 residues. With 5 bases clipped from V and 6 bases from J, the junction kept 6 bases outside the gene matches. Germline CDR1 reads MNHNS; CDR2 reads SASEGT. The CDR3 DNA sequence: TGTGCCAGCAGTTTAACAGGGGTCCCCGGGGAGCTGTTTTTT. Translation gives CASSLTGVPGELFF.

J is TRBJ2-7 and V is TRBV5-6, with 14 positions matching TRBD2. The CDR3 sequence is 15 residues long. Trimming removed 4 bases from V and 7 bases from J; junction bases left unmatched: 7. Per germline, CDR1 SGHDT and CDR2 YYEEEE. The chain's CDR3 is CASSRGLAGVREQYV. CDR3 DNA: TGTGCCAGCAGCCGGGGACTAGCGGGAGTGCGGGAGCAGTACGTC.

This clone has just one count. The chain is built from TRBV5-4 and TRBJ1-4, with TRBD1 matching over 7 bases. The CDR3 is 14 residues long. Trimming removed 4 bases from V and 5 bases from J; junction bases left unmatched: 5. Germline assignment: CDR1 SGHNT and CDR2 YYREEE (reference sequence). The CDR3 here is CASSRDSGNEKLFF. The CDR3 DNA follows: TGTGCCAGCAGCCGGGACAGCGGAAATGAAAAACTGTTTTTT.

The V and J genes are TRBV5-1 and TRBJ2-7; D call uncertain. The CDR3 sequence is 13 residues long. V lost 4 bases and J 1 base, leaving 9 bases between the germline ends. The germline V gene has CDR1 SGHRS and CDR2 YFSETQ. CDR3 loop: CASSLRRSYEQYF. DNA for the CDR3: TGCGCCAGCAGCCTCCGTAGATCCTACGAGCAGTACTTC. Complete variable domain (other parts from reference TRBV5-1 and TRBJ2-7): KAGVTQTPRYLIKTRGQQVTLSCSPISGHRSVSWYQQTPGQGLQFLFEYFSETQRNKGNFPGRFSGRQFSNSRSEMNVSTLELGDSALYLCASSLRRSYEQYFGPGTRLTVT.

This chain uses TRBV5-1 with TRBJ1-4; D uncertain. Trimming pared 4 bases from V and 4 bases from J, leaving 11 bases between. This CDR3 has 14 amino acids. Looked up from germline, CDR1 is SGHRS and CDR2 is YFSETQ. CDR3 sequence reads: CASSRGLLNEKLFF. CDR3 sequence (DNA): TGCGCCAGCAGCCGAGGACTGCTTAATGAAAAACTGTTTTTT.

The V and J genes are TRBV28 and TRBJ1-5; maybe TRBD1 (5 bases). The germline V and J ends were trimmed by 3 bases and 1 base, with 10 bases remaining between them. The CDR3 extends over 15 amino acids. Germline lookup yields CDR1 MDHEN and CDR2 SYDVKM. The CDR3 DNA reads as TGTGCCAGCAGTTTCATGGGGCGGAGCAATCAGCCCCAGCATTTT. This encodes CASSFMGRSNQPQHF.

The V and J genes are TRBV2 and TRBJ2-7, with D perhaps TRBD1 (6 bases). Between the trimmed V and J ends, which lost 3 bases and 2 bases, there was a span of 11 bases. Per germline, CDR1 SNHLY and CDR2 FYNNEI. The CDR3 is 14 amino acids. In nucleotides, the CDR3 is TGTGCCAGCAGTGAGAGGACAGCTACCTACGAGCAGTACTTC. As protein: CASSERTATYEQYF.

This clone came up a few times. The chain carries TRBV30 and TRBJ1-5, with D hard to call. The CDR3 has 13 residues. Germline-derived CDR1 and CDR2 are GTSNPN and SVGIG (reference sequence). V was cut by 0 bases and J by 1 base, with 4 bases left in between. CDR3 residues: CAWSVLSNQPQHF. CDR3 DNA sequence: TGTGCCTGGAGTGTACTAAGCAATCAGCCCCAGCATTTT.